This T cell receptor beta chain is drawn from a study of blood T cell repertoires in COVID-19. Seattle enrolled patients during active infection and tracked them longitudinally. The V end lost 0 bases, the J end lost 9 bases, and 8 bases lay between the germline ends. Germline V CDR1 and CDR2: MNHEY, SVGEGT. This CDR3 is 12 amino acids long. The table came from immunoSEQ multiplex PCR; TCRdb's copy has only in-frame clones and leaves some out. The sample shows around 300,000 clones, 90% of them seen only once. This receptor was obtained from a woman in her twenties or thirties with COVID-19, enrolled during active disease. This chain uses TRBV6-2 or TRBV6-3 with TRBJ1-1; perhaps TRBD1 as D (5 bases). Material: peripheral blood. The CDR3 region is CASSYSAGKAFF. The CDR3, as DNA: TGTGCCAGCAGTTACTCGGCAGGGAAAGCTTTCTTT.